This T cell receptor beta chain emerged from a study of shared clonotypes between healthy human individuals (TCRdb year 2020). Some background on the complete study: Two women and three men aged 18 to 49 years were included in the cohort. Blood TCR repertoires of 5 or 6 healthy adults were deeply sequenced to estimate repertoire size and the extent of clonotype sharing between individuals. Between about 0.8 and 9 billion PBMCs per donor were obtained by leukapheresis. For each donor, CD4 naive and CD4 memory were each run on three plates, CD8 naive on two plates, and CD8 memory on one plate. To increase sequencing depth and limit assay-specific biases, different laboratories used diverse techniques to prepare libraries and sequence TCR repertoires.

The CDR3 runs 14 amino acids, cysteine and phenylalanine included. Of all the DNA, just the CDR3 is kept, 42 bases in frame from base 1. The junction carries 7 bases between V and J, which are trimmed by 4 bases and 1 base respectively. Based on the germline V gene, the CDR1 and CDR2 sequences are MNHEY and SVGAGI. With regard to this clone: Its antigen is currently not known. No clone much larger than this one lies a single base away; base qualities are absent.

Using the deep immunoSEQ assay, TCR CDR3 regions were amplified from genomic DNA by multiplex PCR. Extracted genomic DNA from each cell subset was distributed evenly across all wells of several immunoSEQ 96-well plates, and each plate was treated as a replicate. For sorted subsets, around 0.2 ug of genomic DNA, equivalent to some 30,000 T cell genomes, went into each replicate PCR. Purified libraries were measured with a Qubit 3.0 fluorometer, size-checked on a Bioanalyzer 2100, and measured again with the KAPA Library Quantification kit. Each immunoSEQ 96-well plate was sequenced on its own single-read 150-cycle Illumina NextSeq 550 flow cell. In the paper's pipeline: Because only junctional sequences without quality scores were contained in the immunoSEQ output, filtering matching that applied to full-length reads could not be performed. Sequences were annotated with PyIR, a Python wrapper for IgBLAST v1.9, using IMGT germline references to assign V/J genes and CDR3. Reads with weak V/J assignments (E-value above 1e-6), missing CDR3, stop codons, out-of-frame junctions, or ambiguous translated residues were removed. V3J clonotypes were defined as sequences sharing the same inferred V gene, J gene, and CDR3 amino acid sequence. Percentage overlap between repertoires was computed as shared unique clonotypes divided by the size of the smaller repertoire. Richness of each repertoire was evaluated using RTK rarefaction, the Chao1 estimator, and Recon v2.1 estimates of unobserved clonotypes. Generation probabilities were computed with OLGA for all TCRbeta clonotypes obtained by the gDNA method from four donors. TCRdb stores this immuneACCESS table with in-frame sequences only. Part of the clones is absent; in the studies checked, under half of the shortfall reflects unresolved V genes, and no reason is known for the rest. The V and J calls and the clone size are those of that table, but D and trimming were determined from the DNA. This sample has approximately 2.3 million clones in its table, and 80% to 95% of those were observed once. Of the sample, approximately 0.4% falls within the top ten clones.

Healthy HIV-negative adults with no recently reported acute infections or vaccinations were included as donors. All donors were Caucasian adults living in Nashville, Tennessee, USA. CD4+ T cells were enriched through magnetic negative selection, after which naive cells were positively selected on CD45RA and the remaining negative fraction served as the memory subset. After blood collection by leukapheresis, PBMCs were isolated using Ficoll-Histopaque density gradient centrifugation and then cryopreserved in the vapor phase of liquid nitrogen. Analytical flow cytometry was used to check the purity and quantity of each magnetically sorted T cell population. Each sorted fraction had its genomic DNA isolated and then quantified by UV absorbance on a Nanodrop 2000c. Here is what the overall study found, with its caveats: Clonotypes shared by all four sorted-subset donors showed higher generation probabilities than non-shared clonotypes. Naive subsets generally had larger estimated clonotype richness than memory subsets. Sampling was restricted to blood, and TCR repertoires in tissue are likely to differ from TCR repertoires in blood. Pairwise subsampling led to the expectation that sequencing depth would affect the degree of clonotype sharing among donors. Rarefaction of sorted-subset datasets indicated incomplete sequencing despite the large sequencing depth. Because the study included a small number of donors, the genetic and exposure-history diversity represented was limited. About 5% of naive CD4, 3.5% of naive CD8, 2.3% of memory CD4, and more than 0.35% of memory CD8 clonotypes were shared across several donors.

The source is a man between 18 and 35 years old in good health. Some clones in this sample may be carry-over from other donors' samples. The chain was built from TRBV6-5 and TRBJ2-2; a tentative D match to TRBD1 spans 6 bases. Specimen: naive CD4+ T cells from PBMCs. What the cell subset or site label conveys for this sample: CD45RA+ positively selected. The nucleotide sequence reads TGTGCCAGCAGTTGGGGACAGAACACCGGGGAGCTGTTTTTT. Its protein is CASSWGQNTGELFF.